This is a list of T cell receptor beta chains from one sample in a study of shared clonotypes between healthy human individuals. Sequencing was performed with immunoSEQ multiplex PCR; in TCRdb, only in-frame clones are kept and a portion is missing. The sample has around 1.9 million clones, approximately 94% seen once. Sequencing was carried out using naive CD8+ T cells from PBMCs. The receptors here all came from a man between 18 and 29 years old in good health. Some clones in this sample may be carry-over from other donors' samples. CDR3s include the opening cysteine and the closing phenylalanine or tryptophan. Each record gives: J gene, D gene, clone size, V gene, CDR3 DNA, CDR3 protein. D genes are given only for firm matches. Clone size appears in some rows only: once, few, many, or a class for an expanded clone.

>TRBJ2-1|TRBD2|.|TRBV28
TGTGCCAGCAGTTTATTAGGGACTAGGGACTACAATGAGCAGTTCTTC
CASSLLGTRDYNEQFF
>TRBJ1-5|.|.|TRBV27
TGTGCCAGCAGCCCCCTAGAGACAGGAGGGAGCAATCAGCCCCAGCATTTT
CASSPLETGGSNQPQHF
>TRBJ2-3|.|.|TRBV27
TGTGCCAGCAGTTTTATCGGGACCACAGATACGCAGTATTTT
CASSFIGTTDTQYF
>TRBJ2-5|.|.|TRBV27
TGTGCCAGCAGTCCCCTAGGGGGACAAGAGACCCAGTACTTC
CASSPLGGQETQYF
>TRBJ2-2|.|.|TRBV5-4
TGTGCCAGCAGCTTGGGGATCACCGGGGAGCTGTTTTTT
CASSLGITGELFF
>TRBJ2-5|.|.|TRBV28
TGTGCCAGCAGTTTAGCTCGTTGGGGGGAGACCCAGTACTTC
CASSLARWGETQYF
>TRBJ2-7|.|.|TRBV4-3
TGCGCCAGCAGCCAAAGCACAGGATCCTACGAGCAGTACTTC
CASSQSTGSYEQYF
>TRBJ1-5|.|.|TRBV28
TGTGCCAGCAGCGACGACAGATATAGCAATCAGCCCCAGCATTTT
CASSDDRYSNQPQHF
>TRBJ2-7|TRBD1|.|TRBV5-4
TGTGCCAGCAGCGTCTGGACAGGGATATCCTACGAGCAGTACTTC
CASSVWTGISYEQYF
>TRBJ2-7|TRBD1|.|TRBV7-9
TGTGCCAGCAGCCACGGGGACAGGGTCTACGAGCAGTACTTC
CASSHGDRVYEQYF
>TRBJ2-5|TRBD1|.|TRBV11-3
TGTGCCAGCAGGTACCGGGACAGAGAAAATCAAGAGACCCAGTACTTC
CASRYRDRENQETQYF
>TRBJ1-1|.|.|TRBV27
TGTGCCAGCAGGGGGGTGTTCAACACTGAAGCTTTCTTT
CASRGVFNTEAFF
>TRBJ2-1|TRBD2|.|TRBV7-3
TGTGCCAGCAGCTTACCCGCGTATGGGACTAGCGGGAGGGGGGCTGAGCAGTTCTTC
CASSLPAYGTSGRGAEQFF
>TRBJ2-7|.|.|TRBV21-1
TGTGCCAGCAGCTTAAGGAACCCCAGAGGGGAGCAGTACTTC
CASSLRNPRGEQYF
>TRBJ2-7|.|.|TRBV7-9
TGTGCCGTGATGGACGGCTCCTACGAGCAGTACTTC
CAVMDGSYEQYF
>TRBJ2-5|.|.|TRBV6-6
TGTGCCAGCAGAACCAGGGGCCTCCAAGAGACCCAGTACTTC
CASRTRGLQETQYF
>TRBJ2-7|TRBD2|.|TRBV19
TGTGCCAGTGCCTTGTCTAGCGGGGACTCCTACGAGCAGTACTTC
CASALSSGDSYEQYF
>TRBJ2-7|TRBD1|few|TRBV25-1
TGTGCCAGCAGTGACAGGGGGCTGCACGAGCAGTACTTC
CASSDRGLHEQYF
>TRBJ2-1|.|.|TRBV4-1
TGCGCCAGCAGTCATACTACTGGAGAGATCTATGAGCAGTTCTTC
CASSHTTGEIYEQFF
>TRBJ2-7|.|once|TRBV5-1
TGCGCCAGCAGCTTGGGGACAGAATACTACGAGCAGTACTTC
CASSLGTEYYEQYF
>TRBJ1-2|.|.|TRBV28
TGTGCCAGCAGTTTCCCGGCAGAGATTAACTATGGCTACACCTTC
CASSFPAEINYGYTF
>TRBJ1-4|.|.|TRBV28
TGTGCCAGCAGTTTCATCGGGGGGCGAGGTGAAAAACTGTTTTTT
CASSFIGGRGEKLFF
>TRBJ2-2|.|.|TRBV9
TGTGCCAGCAGCGTATCTGGACGCCCCTGGGCCGGGGAGCTGTTTTTT
CASSVSGRPWAGELFF
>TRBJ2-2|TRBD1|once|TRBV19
TGTGCCAGTAGAGGACAGGCGAACACCGGGGAGCTGTTTTTT
CASRGQANTGELFF
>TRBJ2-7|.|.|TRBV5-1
TGCGCCAGCAGCTTGGGGGTCCAGGGCGATGAAGGTGCTACGGAGCAGTACTTC
CASSLGVQGDEGATEQYF
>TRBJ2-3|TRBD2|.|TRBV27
TGTGCCAGCAGTTTTAAGACTAGCTTTCGCACAGATACGCAGTATTTT
CASSFKTSFRTDTQYF
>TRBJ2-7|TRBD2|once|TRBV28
TGTGCCAGCAGCCCAGGACTAGCATGGGAGCAGTACTTC
CASSPGLAWEQYF
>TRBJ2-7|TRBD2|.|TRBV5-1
TGCGCCAGCAGCTTGAGTAGCGGGAGTTCCTACGAGCAGTACTTC
CASSLSSGSSYEQYF
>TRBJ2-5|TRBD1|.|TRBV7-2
TGTGCCAGCAGCCCGACAGGGGCTAGAGAGACCCAGTACTTC
CASSPTGARETQYF
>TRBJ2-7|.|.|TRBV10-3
TGTGCCATCAGTCTACCAAAGGGGGACTCTAGGGGGGCCATCGAGCAGTACTTC
CAISLPKGDSRGAIEQYF
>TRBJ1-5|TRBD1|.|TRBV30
TGTGCCTGGACCCTACCCCGGGACAGGCCTCGCAATCAGCCCCAGCATTTT
CAWTLPRDRPRNQPQHF
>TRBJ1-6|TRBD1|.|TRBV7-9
TGTGCCAGCAGCCGAGACAGGGCTGGATCACCCCTCCACTTT
CASSRDRAGSPLHF
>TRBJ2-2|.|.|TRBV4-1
TGCGCCAGCAGCCACCCAACCGGGGAGCTGTTTTTT
CASSHPTGELFF
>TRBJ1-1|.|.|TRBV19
TGTGCCTCGCAGGGACGGTTGAACACTGAAGCTTTCTTT
CASQGRLNTEAFF
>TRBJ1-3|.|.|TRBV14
TGTGCCAGCAGCCAAGTGCCCGTTAAAGGAAACACCATATATTTT
CASSQVPVKGNTIYF
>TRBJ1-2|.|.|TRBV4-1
TGCGCCAGCAGCCAGGTATGGGACATAAAATCAGCTAACTATGGCTACACCTTC
CASSQVWDIKSANYGYTF
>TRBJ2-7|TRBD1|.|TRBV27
TGTGCCAGCAGCCTCGACAGGGATGGCTACGAGCAGTACTTC
CASSLDRDGYEQYF
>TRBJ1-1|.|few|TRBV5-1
TGCGCCAGCTACAGGGCTCCCAACACTGAAGCTTTCTTT
CASYRAPNTEAFF
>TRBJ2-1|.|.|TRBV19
TGTGCCAGTAGTGGCTCGGGGTACAATGAGCAGTTCTTC
CASSGSGYNEQFF
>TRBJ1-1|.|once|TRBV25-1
TGTGCCAGCAGATCGGGACACCCAATTGAAGCTTTCTTT
CASRSGHPIEAFF
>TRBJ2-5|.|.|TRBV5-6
TGTGCCAGCAGCTTGCCAAGTGGCTGGCTCGGAGAGACCCAGTACTTC
CASSLPSGWLGETQYF
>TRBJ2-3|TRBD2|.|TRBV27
TGTGCCAGCAGTTTATACCCGGGAGGGCCGGTGGGTACGCAGTATTTT
CASSLYPGGPVGTQYF
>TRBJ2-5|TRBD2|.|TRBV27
TGTGCCAGCAGTTTACTAGCGGGAGATCGGGAGACCCAGTACTTC
CASSLLAGDRETQYF
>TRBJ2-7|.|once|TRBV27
TGTGCCAGCAGACCACCGGGCAAGGGCCACGAGCAGTACTTC
CASRPPGKGHEQYF
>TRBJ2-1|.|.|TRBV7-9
TGTGCCAGCAGCTTAGGGGTGGGCGATGGGGATGAGCAGTTCTTC
CASSLGVGDGDEQFF
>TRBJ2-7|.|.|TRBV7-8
TGTGCCAGCAGCCACCCGGGGGAACCCTACGAGCAGTACTTC
CASSHPGEPYEQYF
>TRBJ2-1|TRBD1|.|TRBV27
TGTGCCAGCAGCCAAGATACGGGACAGGAGTACAATGAGCAGTTCTTC
CASSQDTGQEYNEQFF
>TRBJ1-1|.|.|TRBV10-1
TGCGCCAGCAGCCCCGGGACTAACACTGAAGCTTTCTTT
CASSPGTNTEAFF
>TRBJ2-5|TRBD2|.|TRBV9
TGTGCCAGCAGCGCGACTAGCGGGAGGGCCTATGAGACCCAGTACTTC
CASSATSGRAYETQYF
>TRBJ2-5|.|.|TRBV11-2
TGTGCCAGCAGCTCGAGACAGGAGGGGGGTGAGACCCAGTACTTC
CASSSRQEGGETQYF
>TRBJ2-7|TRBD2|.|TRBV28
TGTGCCAGCAGTTTAGACAGTGGAGTGTGGCTAGCGGGCTCCTACGAGCAGTACTTC
CASSLDSGVWLAGSYEQYF
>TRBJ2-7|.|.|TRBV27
TGTGCCAGCAGGAAGGACAGTTCGTTCTACGAGCAGTACTTC
CASRKDSSFYEQYF
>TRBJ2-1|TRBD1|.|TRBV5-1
TGCGCCAGCAGCCCAAACAGGGGCTACAATGAGCAGTTCTTC
CASSPNRGYNEQFF
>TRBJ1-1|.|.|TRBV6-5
TGTGCCAGCAGTTACGAATATAGTAACACTGAAGCTTTCTTT
CASSYEYSNTEAFF